The 21 T cell receptor beta chains below were found in one sample sequenced in a study of Ad26.COV2.S vaccination and SARS-CoV-2 variants. Measured with immunoSEQ multiplex PCR; TCRdb has only the in-frame clones, and not every one. The repertoire consists of some 420,000 clones, with around nine tenths occurring once and the leading ten covering 3.6%. The treatment: over 15 received Ad26.COV2.S at low or high dose, single or two shots; about 5 received placebo; per-sample allocation not given. Samples were taken on day 63 after the first vaccine or placebo injection. The sample in question was peripheral blood, obtained in a trial of Ad26.COV2.S vaccine versus placebo. The receptor set was obtained from a person between 18 and 65 years old who received the Ad26.COV2.S COVID-19 vaccine or a placebo.

The table lists this clone with a count of one. The chain couples TRBV29-1 to TRBJ2-1, with unresolved D. The CDR3 runs 11 residues. V lost 7 bases and J lost 3, with 7 bases in between. CDR1 and CDR2 from the germline V gene are SQVTM and ANQGSEA. CDR3 in DNA: TGCAGCGCCCCGTACTACAATGAGCAGTTCTTC. It translates to CSAPYYNEQFF.

This clone was seen a few times. This chain connects TRBV11-2 to TRBJ2-7, with 12 bases lining up with TRBD1. Germline V gives CDR1 SGHAT, CDR2 FQNNGV. V trimming: 5 bases; J trimming: 9 bases; junction bases outside the gene matches: 5. The CDR3 totals 13 residues. For the CDR3, the DNA is TGTGCCAGCAGCCGCGGGACAGGGGGCTCGCAGTACTTC. Protein product: CASSRGTGGSQYF. The variable domain in full, completed from reference TRBV11-2 and TRBJ2-7, reads EAGVAQSPRYKIIEKRQSVAFWCNPISGHATLYWYQQILGQGPKLLIQFQNNGVVDDSQLPKDRFSAERLKGVDSTLKIQPAKLEDSAVYLCASSRGTGGSQYFGPGTRLTVT.

The CDR3 reads CASSFSGQETQYF. In DNA, the CDR3 is TGTGCCAGCAGCTTCTCAGGTCAAGAGACCCAGTACTTC. The chain uses TRBV5-8 and TRBJ2-5; no reliable D call. The CDR3 is 13 amino acids. The V end was cut by 2 bases, the J end by 2 bases, with 7 bases between. Germline CDR1 SGHTS, CDR2 YDEGEE.

A few counts support this clone. The V call is TRBV6-2 or TRBV6-3, the J call TRBJ1-6; no definite D call. Trimming took 2 bases from V and 9 from J, leaving 20 bases between them. The CDR3 consists of 17 residues. Germline V gene lookup returns CDR1 MNHEY and CDR2 SVGEGT. CDR3 sequence: CASSYQLPPTESSPLHF. Written as DNA, the CDR3 is TGTGCCAGCAGTTACCAATTGCCCCCGACGGAGAGTTCACCCCTCCACTTT.

The J gene is TRBJ2-5, the V gene TRBV19; D gene ambiguous. This CDR3 has 13 amino acids. Germline V gives CDR1 LNHDA, CDR2 SQIVND (reference sequence). Trimming took off 5 bases at V and 2 bases at J, with 9 bases between the two ends. CDR3 DNA sequence: TGTGCCAGTAGTGAGACATTTCAAGAGACCCAGTACTTC. Its translation is CASSETFQETQYF.

The J gene is TRBJ2-4, the V gene TRBV7-8; TRBD2 might be the D (5 bases). Trimming shortened V by 3 bases and J by 8 bases, and 14 bases separated the two germline ends. Germline CDR1 and CDR2: SGHVS and FQNEAQ. The CDR3 covers 14 residues. The CDR3 bases are TGTGCCAGCAGCTTTAGCGTCCCTGGGGACATTCAGTACTTC. Its protein is CASSFSVPGDIQYF.

The chain is built from TRBV7-3 and TRBJ2-3; the match to TRBD2 covers 7 bases. The germline gives CDR1 SGHTA, CDR2 FQGTGA. The CDR3 has 17 residues. V shed 1 base and J 2 bases; nucleotides not matched to a gene: 9. The CDR3 is CASSLNLAGDFTDTQYF. DNA of the CDR3: TGTGCCAGCAGCTTAAATTTGGCGGGGGACTTCACAGATACGCAGTATTTT.

Comments on this clone: In the same sample, other DNA sequences code for this CDR3. V gene TRBV28 combines with J gene TRBJ1-2; 7 bases agree with TRBD1. Germline CDR1 reads MDHEN; CDR2 reads SYDVKM. The CDR3 sequence is 12 residues long. V was clipped by 3 bases and J by 8 bases; unmatched bases: 3. The CDR3 is CASSLDRWGYTF. The CDR3 nucleotides read TGTGCCAGCAGTTTGGACAGGTGGGGCTACACCTTC.

The chain links TRBV7-2 to TRBJ1-3; D is undetermined. This CDR3 comprises 14 residues. Trimming took 5 bases from V and 8 from J, leaving 16 bases between them. From germline, CDR1 is SGHTA and CDR2 FQGNSA. The CDR3 here is CASSPRRLRDTIYF. CDR3 in DNA: TGTGCCAGCAGCCCCCGGAGGTTGCGAGACACCATATATTTT.

In DNA form, the CDR3 reads TGTGCCAGCAGCTTAGCATTCGGGGTCTCTGGGGCCAACGTCCTGACTTTC. Translation gives CASSLAFGVSGANVLTF. The chain links TRBV7-9 to TRBJ2-6, with D possibly TRBD2 on 5 matching bases. V was trimmed by 0 bases and J by 0 bases, leaving 9 bases between them. The CDR3 loop spans 17 amino acids. Germline loops: CDR1 SEHNR, CDR2 FQNEAQ (reference sequence).

To note about this clone: Other DNA sequences of this sample code for an identical CDR3. CDR3 DNA sequence: TGCGCCAGCAGCTTGACAGGGGGCAACACTGAAGCTTTCTTT. It specifies CASSLTGGNTEAFF. The rearrangement joins TRBV5-1 to TRBJ1-1, with 9 bases identical to TRBD1. Germline lookup yields CDR1 SGHRS and CDR2 YFSETQ. The CDR3 covers 14 residues. V gave up 1 base and J gave up 2 bases; unmatched junction bases: 0.

As concerns this clone: The junction departs from germline at one end; a sequencing error may be responsible. The genes are TRBV9 and TRBJ1-4; D call uncertain. Germline V gene data show CDR1 as SGDLS and CDR2 as YYNGEE. CDR3 size: 15 residues. The CDR3 DNA follows: TGTGCCAGCAGCGTAGAGCCAGGATCTAAGGAAAAACTGTTTTTT. It encodes CASSVEPGSKEKLFF.

The gene calls are TRBV7-2 and TRBJ2-3; 9 bases are shared with TRBD1. The V gene's germline CDR1 is SGHTA and CDR2 FQGNSA. This CDR3 contains 16 residues. V lost 2 bases and J lost 6; bases outside the gene matches: 9. For the CDR3, the DNA is TGTGCCAGCAGCTTACCCCGGGACAGGGTCGAGGATACGCAGTATTTT. Amino acid sequence: CASSLPRDRVEDTQYF.

The chain is built from TRBV10-3 and TRBJ2-7, with D maybe TRBD2 (6 bases). Germline CDR1 and CDR2: ENHRY and SYGVKD. V lost 4 bases to trimming and J lost 0 bases, with 7 bases between them. This CDR3 region has 13 residues. The CDR3 loop is CAISGGDSYEQYF. CDR3 nucleotides: TGTGCCATCAGTGGGGGGGACTCCTACGAGCAGTACTTC.

The table lists this clone with a few counts. The chain links TRBV10-2 to TRBJ2-7; weak D call: TRBD2 (5 bases). Trimming took 2 bases from V and 6 from J, leaving 14 bases between them. The germline gives CDR1 WSHSY, CDR2 SAAADI. This CDR3 region has 14 residues. This chain's CDR3 is CASSEVSFAGEQYF. The CDR3 DNA sequence: TGCGCCAGCAGTGAGGTGTCCTTCGCGGGCGAGCAGTACTTC.

The V gene is TRBV11-2, the J gene TRBJ1-3, with a tentative D call TRBD1 (5 bases). The CDR3 spans 14 residues. V was trimmed by 1 base and J by 7 bases, leaving 11 bases between them. Germline V gene lookup returns CDR1 SGHAT and CDR2 FQNNGV. DNA of the CDR3: TGTGCCAGCAGCTTAGGAGGCAGGGAGAACACCATATATTTT. Its protein product is CASSLGGRENTIYF.

The rearrangement links TRBV12-3 or TRBV12-4 to TRBJ2-1; D is undetermined. Deletions cut 1 base from V and 4 bases from J, with 5 bases between. The CDR3 loop spans 13 amino acids. In nucleotides, the CDR3 is TGTGCCAGCAGTTTAGTACAGTACAATGAGCAGTTCTTC. This encodes CASSLVQYNEQFF.

The chain couples TRBV5-4 to TRBJ2-2, with D possibly TRBD1 on 7 matching bases. V lost 0 bases to trimming and J lost 5 bases, with 11 bases between them. Germline V gene sequence: CDR1 SGHNT, CDR2 YYREEE (reference sequence). This CDR3 is built from 15 residues. The CDR3 coding sequence is TGTGCCAGCAGCTTGGCCGGGGGACAGACCGGGGAGCTGTTTTTT. This codes for CASSLAGGQTGELFF.

The V gene is TRBV6-5, the J gene TRBJ2-7; 10 bases align to TRBD2. The CDR3 is 15 amino acids. CDR1 and CDR2 from the germline V gene are MNHEY and SVGAGI. The J segment lost 2 bases and the V segment lost 5 bases, leaving 6 bases of the junction unmatched. This CDR3 is CASSTASGGAYEQYF. CDR3 bases: TGTGCCAGCAGTACCGCTAGCGGGGGAGCCTACGAGCAGTACTTC.

The CDR3 loop reads CASSPSGGGVETQYF. CDR3 nucleotides: TGTGCCAGCAGCCCGAGCGGGGGCGGTGTTGAGACCCAGTACTTC. The gene calls are TRBV7-3 and TRBJ2-5; 8 bases align to TRBD2. The germline V gene encodes CDR1 SGHTA and CDR2 FQGTGA. The CDR3 sequence is 15 residues long. Trimming took 5 bases from V and 5 from J; bases not matched to a gene: 10. The whole variable domain, filled in from reference TRBV7-3 and TRBJ2-5, reads GAGVSQTPSNKVTEKGKYVELRCDPISGHTALYWYRQSLGQGPEFLIYFQGTGAADDSGLPNDRFFAVRPEGSVSTLKIQRTERGDSAVYLCASSPSGGGVETQYFGPGTRLLVL.

The CDR3 DNA is TGTGCCAGCATCTCCTTCCCGGCAGATACGCAGTATTTT. Translated, it gives CASISFPADTQYF. This sequence joins TRBV28 and TRBJ2-3; D remains ambiguous. Trimming took off 7 bases at V and 4 bases at J, with 12 bases between the two ends. From germline, CDR1 is MDHEN and CDR2 SYDVKM. The CDR3 has 13 amino acids.